Listed here are 5 T cell receptor beta chains from one sample, sequenced in a study of T cells in Graves' hyperthyroidism and ophthalmopathy. Using RNA transcripts as the source, TCR beta CDR3 regions were amplified. The HTBI primer set served for first-round RT-PCR of the TCR CDR3. TCRdb reanalysed the multiplex PCR reads using MiXCR and keeps one entry per CDR3 protein. The sample consists of 470,000 or so distinct CDR3 sequences, roughly 20% of them appearing once. Sequencing was done on a sample of blood. The receptors come from a young man with Graves' hyperthyroidism.

The genes are TRBV13 and TRBJ1-1, with D perhaps TRBD1 (6 bases). Looked up from germline, CDR1 is PRHDT and CDR2 is FYEKMQ (reference sequence). This CDR3 region has 13 residues. Deletions cut 7 bases from V and 4 bases from J, with 13 bases between. The CDR3 DNA reads as TGTGCCAGCACCACAGGGTCTAGCACTGAAGCTTTCTTT. Protein sequence: CASTTGSSTEAFF.

This clonotype came up many times. The chain is built from TRBV12-5 and TRBJ2-7; 10 bases line up with TRBD1. J lost 5 bases, V lost 6 bases, and 4 bases had no gene match. Per germline, CDR1 LGHNT and CDR2 FRNRAP. This CDR3 spans 13 amino acids. The CDR3 DNA is TGTGCTAGTGGGGGACAGGGGCCCCACGAGCAGTACTTC. Residues: CASGGQGPHEQYF.

V and J are TRBV7-3 and TRBJ2-5; D gene uncertain. This CDR3 has 13 residues. Trimming took off 2 bases at V and 5 bases at J, with 9 bases between the two ends. Germline CDR1 reads SGHTA; CDR2 reads FQGTGA. The CDR3, as DNA: TGTGCCAGCAGCTTATCTAGTCTGGAGACCCAGTACTTC. The encoded protein is CASSLSSLETQYF.

There are a few counts of this clonotype. This chain connects TRBV14 to TRBJ1-2, with D possibly TRBD1 on 5 matching bases. The V gene's germline CDR1 is SGHDN and CDR2 FVKESK. The CDR3 extends over 13 amino acids. Trimming shortened V by 5 bases and J by 4 bases, and 11 bases separated the two germline ends. CDR3 in amino acids: CASSNRQGYGYTF. The CDR3 DNA is TGTGCCAGCAGCAACAGGCAGGGCTATGGCTACACCTTC.

The CDR3 nucleotides read TGTGCCAGCTCCACGGCCGTACCTAGCAATCAGCCCCAGCATTTT. It translates to CASSTAVPSNQPQHF. The chain carries TRBV2 and TRBJ1-5, with D unclear. Germline lookup yields CDR1 SNHLY and CDR2 FYNNEI. Trimming took off 8 bases at V and 0 bases at J, with 14 bases between the two ends. The CDR3 has 15 amino acids.